The clone carrying this T cell receptor (beta chain) was seen more than once but under ten times. No antigen is known for it. The data belong to a study of beta chain features in type 1 diabetes. Study results and caveats: When Type 1 diabetes patients were examined, their TCRB CDR3s proved moderately but significantly shorter in all four CD4+ subsets.

Germline V gene data show CDR1 as KGHSH and CDR2 as LQKENI. The CDR3 loop spans 15 amino acids. Trimming removed 6 bases from V and 4 bases from J, with 18 bases in between. The study reverse transcribed the entire isolated RNA, so it sequenced expressed TCRB transcripts. TCRdb keeps only in-frame clones here, not all; method: immunoSEQ multiplex PCR. The data show about 290,000 clones, 7.5% to 9.5% seen once. This sequence was found in a woman aged 18-29 years in good health. The V call is TRBV18, the J call TRBJ1-2; perhaps TRBD1 as D (5 bases). Input material: central memory CD4+ T cells from blood. CDR3 bases: TGTGCCAGCTCCCCCACAGGCGATAATCTCTATGGCTACACCTTC. Translating gives CASSPTGDNLYGYTF.